The present T cell receptor (beta chain) was sequenced within a study of blood T cell repertoires in COVID-19. Looking at the study overall: The study drew acute and convalescent COVID-19 samples from the United States, Italy and Spain.

Trimming took 0 bases from V and 2 from J, leaving 14 bases between them. Per germline, CDR1 SGHTA and CDR2 FQGNSA. This CDR3 has 16 amino acids. Original methodology: Amplification from reference gene primers served as the basis for estimated nucleated cell counts. Profiling relied on immunoSEQ multiplex PCR, and the TCRdb table lists in-frame clones only, not all of them. The V and J calls and clone size come from that table; D and trimming were worked out from the DNA. The sample has fewer than 300,000 clones; about 86% are singletons. The sequence was obtained from a man aged 80 or over with acute or convalescent COVID-19. This rearrangement joins TRBV7-2 to TRBJ2-7; a possible D gene is TRBD1 (6 bases). The sample taken for sequencing was peripheral blood. CDR3 sequence (DNA): TGTGCCAGCAGCTTAGCGGGGACAAGCGGCCCCTACGAGCAGTACTTC. Protein sequence: CASSLAGTSGPYEQYF.